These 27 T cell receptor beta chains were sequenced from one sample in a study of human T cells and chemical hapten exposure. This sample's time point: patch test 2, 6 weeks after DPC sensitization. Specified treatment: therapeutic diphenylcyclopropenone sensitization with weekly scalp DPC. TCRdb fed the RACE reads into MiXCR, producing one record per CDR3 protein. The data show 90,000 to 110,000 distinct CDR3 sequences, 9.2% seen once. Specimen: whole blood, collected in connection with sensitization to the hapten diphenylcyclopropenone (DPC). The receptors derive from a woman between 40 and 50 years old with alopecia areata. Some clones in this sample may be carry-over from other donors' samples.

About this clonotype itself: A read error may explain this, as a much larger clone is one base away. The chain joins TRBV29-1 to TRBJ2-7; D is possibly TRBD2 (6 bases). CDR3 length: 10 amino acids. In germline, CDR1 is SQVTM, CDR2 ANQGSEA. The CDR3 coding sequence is TGCTGCGTTGGAGGGATCGAGCAGTACTTC. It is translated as CCVGGIEQYF.

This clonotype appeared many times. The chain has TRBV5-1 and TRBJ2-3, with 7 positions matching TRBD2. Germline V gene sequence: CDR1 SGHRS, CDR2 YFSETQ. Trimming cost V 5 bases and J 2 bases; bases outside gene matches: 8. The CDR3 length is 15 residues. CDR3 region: CASRPLGGITDTQYF. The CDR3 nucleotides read TGCGCCAGCAGGCCTCTCGGGGGGATCACAGATACGCAGTATTTT.

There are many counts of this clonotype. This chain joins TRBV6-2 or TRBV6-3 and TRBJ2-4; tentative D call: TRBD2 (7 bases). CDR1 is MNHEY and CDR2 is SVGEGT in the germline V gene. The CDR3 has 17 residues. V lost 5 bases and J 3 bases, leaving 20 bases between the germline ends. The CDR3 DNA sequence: TGTGCCAGCAGTCTGCATGGGGGGGCCGAAGGCAAAAACATTCAGTACTTC. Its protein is CASSLHGGAEGKNIQYF.

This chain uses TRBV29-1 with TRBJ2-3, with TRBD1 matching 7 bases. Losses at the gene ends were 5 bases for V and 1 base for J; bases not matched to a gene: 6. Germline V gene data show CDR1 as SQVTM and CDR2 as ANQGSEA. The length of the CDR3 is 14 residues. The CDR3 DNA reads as TGCAGCGTTTCTAGACAGGGTGGCACAGATACGCAGTATTTT. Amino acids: CSVSRQGGTDTQYF.

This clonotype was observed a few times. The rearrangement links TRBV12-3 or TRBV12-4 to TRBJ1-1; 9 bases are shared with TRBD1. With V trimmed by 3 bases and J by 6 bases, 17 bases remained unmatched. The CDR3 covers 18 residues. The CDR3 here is CASSFFGFETGGMAEAFF. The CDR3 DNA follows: TGTGCCAGCAGTTTCTTCGGTTTTGAGACAGGGGGTATGGCTGAAGCTTTCTTT.

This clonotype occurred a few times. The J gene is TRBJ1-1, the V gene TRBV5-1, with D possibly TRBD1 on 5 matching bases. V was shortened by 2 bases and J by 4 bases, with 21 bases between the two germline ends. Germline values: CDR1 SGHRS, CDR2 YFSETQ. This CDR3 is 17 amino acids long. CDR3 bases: TGCGCCAGCAGCTTAATGCCCCTGGGGCGAAGGGGCACTGAAGCTTTCTTT. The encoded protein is CASSLMPLGRRGTEAFF.

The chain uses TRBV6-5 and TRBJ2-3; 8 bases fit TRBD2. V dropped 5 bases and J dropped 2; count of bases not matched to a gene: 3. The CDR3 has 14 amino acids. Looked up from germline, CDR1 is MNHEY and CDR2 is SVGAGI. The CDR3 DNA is TGTGCCAGCAGTACTAGCGGTTCCACAGATACGCAGTATTTT. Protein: CASSTSGSTDTQYF.

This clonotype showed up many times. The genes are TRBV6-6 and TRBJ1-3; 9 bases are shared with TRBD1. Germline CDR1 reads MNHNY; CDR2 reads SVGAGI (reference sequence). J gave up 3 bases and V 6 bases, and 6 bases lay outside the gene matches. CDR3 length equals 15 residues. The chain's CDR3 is CASSPQGAVGNTIYF. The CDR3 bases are TGTGCCAGCAGCCCACAGGGGGCTGTTGGAAACACCATATATTTT.

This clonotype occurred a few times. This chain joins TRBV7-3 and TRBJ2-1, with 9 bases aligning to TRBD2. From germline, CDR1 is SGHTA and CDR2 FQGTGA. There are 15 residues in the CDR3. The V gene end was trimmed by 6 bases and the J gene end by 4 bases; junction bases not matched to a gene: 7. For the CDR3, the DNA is TGTGCCAGCAGTCTACGACTAGCGGCTTACAATGAGCAGTTCTTC. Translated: CASSLRLAAYNEQFF. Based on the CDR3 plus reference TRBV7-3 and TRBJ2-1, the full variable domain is GAGVSQTPSNKVTEKGKYVELRCDPISGHTALYWYRQSLGQGPEFLIYFQGTGAADDSGLPNDRFFAVRPEGSVSTLKIQRTERGDSAVYLCASSLRLAAYNEQFFGPGTRLTVL.

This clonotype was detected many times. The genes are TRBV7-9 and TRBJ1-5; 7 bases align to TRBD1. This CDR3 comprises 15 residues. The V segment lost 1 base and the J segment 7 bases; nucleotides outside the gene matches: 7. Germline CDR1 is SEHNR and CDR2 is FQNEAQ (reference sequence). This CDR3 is CASSLGDRGDQPQHF. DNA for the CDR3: TGTGCCAGCAGCTTAGGGGACAGAGGGGACCAGCCCCAGCATTTT.

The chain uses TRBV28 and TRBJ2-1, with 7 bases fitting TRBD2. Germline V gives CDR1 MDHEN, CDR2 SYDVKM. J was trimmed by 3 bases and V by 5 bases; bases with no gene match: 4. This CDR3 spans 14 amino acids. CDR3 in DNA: TGTGCCAGCAGTGGGGGGGGTCGCTACAATGAGCAGTTCTTC. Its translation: CASSGGGRYNEQFF.

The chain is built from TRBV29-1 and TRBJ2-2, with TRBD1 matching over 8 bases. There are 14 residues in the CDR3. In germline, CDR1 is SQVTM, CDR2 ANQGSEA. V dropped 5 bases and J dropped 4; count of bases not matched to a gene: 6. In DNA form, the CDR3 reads TGCAGCGTTAGCCCTGACAGGGGCACCGGGGAGCTGTTTTTT. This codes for CSVSPDRGTGELFF.

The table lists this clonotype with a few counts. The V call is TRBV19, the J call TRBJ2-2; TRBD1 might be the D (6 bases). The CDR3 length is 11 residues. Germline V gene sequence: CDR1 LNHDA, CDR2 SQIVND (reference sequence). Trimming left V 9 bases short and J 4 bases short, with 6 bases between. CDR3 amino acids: CARQGTGELFF. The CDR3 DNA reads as TGTGCCAGACAGGGCACCGGGGAGCTGTTTTTT.

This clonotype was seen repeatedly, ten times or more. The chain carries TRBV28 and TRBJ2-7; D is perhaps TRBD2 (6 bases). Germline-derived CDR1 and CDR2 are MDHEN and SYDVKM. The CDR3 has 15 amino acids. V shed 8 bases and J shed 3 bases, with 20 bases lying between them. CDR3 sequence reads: CASRLSRGKGYEQYF. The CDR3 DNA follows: TGTGCCAGCCGACTATCACGGGGGAAGGGCTACGAGCAGTACTTC.

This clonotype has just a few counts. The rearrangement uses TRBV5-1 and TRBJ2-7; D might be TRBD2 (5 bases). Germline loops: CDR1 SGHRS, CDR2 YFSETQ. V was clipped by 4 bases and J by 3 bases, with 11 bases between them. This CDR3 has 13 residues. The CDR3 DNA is TGCGCCAGCAGCCCGGACGGGAACTACGAGCAGTACTTC. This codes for CASSPDGNYEQYF.

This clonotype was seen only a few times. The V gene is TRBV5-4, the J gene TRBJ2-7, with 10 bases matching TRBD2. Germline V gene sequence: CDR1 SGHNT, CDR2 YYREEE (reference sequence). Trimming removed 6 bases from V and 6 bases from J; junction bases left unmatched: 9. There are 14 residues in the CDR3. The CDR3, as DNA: TGTGCCAGCACCCCTAGCGGGGGTAAGGTCGAGCAGTACTTC. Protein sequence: CASTPSGGKVEQYF.

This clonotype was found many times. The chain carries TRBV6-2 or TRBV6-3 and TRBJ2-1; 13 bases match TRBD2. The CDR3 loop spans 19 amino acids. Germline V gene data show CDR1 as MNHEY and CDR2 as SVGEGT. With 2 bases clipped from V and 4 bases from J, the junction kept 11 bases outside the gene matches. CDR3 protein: CASSYPNPGLAGRYNEQFF. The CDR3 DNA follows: TGTGCCAGCAGTTACCCTAATCCGGGACTAGCGGGGCGTTACAATGAGCAGTTCTTC.

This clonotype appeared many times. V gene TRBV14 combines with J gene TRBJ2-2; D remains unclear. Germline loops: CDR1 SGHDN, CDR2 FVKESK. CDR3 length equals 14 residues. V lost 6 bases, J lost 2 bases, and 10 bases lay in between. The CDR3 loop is CASSLVGNTGELFF. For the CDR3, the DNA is TGTGCCAGCAGTTTGGTAGGAAACACCGGGGAGCTGTTTTTT.

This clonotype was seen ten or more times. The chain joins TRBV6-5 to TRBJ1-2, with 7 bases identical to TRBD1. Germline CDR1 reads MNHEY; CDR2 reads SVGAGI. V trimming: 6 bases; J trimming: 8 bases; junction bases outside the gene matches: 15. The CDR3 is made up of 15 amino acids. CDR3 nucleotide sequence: TGTGCCAGCAGAAGAGCCGGGACAGTTGTCGAAGGCTACACCTTC. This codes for CASRRAGTVVEGYTF.

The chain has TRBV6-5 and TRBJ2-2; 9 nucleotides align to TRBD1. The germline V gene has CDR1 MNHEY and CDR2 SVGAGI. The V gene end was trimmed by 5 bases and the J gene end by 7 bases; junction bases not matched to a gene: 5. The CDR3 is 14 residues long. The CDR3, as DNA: TGTGCCAGCAGTCACAGGGGGCTAAGCGGGGAGCTGTTTTTT. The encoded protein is CASSHRGLSGELFF.

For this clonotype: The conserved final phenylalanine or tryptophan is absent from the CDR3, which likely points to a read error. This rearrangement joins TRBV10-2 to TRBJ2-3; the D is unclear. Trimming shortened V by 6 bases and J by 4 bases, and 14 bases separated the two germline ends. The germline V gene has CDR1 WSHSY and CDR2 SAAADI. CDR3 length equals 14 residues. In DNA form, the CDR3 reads TGCGCCAGCAGCAGAGGCAGCACCTCAGATACGCAGTATTTA. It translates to CASSRGSTSDTQYL.

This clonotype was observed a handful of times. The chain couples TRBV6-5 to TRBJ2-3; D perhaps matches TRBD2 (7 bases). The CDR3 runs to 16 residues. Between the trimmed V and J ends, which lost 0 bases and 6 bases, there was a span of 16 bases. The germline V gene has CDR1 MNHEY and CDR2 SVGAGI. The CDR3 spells CASSYSNGGPLDTQYF. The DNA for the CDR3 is TGTGCCAGCAGTTACTCGAACGGGGGGCCACTGGATACGCAGTATTTT.

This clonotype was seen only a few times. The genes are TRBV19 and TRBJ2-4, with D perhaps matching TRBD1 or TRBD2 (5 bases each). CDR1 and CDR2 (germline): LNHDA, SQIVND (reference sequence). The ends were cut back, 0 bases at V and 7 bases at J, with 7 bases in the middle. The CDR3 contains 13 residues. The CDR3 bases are TGTGCCAGTAGTATAGACGAGGGGAACATTCAGTACTTC. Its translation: CASSIDEGNIQYF.

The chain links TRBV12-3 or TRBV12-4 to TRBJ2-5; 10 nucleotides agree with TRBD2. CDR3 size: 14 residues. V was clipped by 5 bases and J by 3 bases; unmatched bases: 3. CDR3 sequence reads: CASSPGTSEETQYF. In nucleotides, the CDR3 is TGTGCCAGCAGTCCCGGGACTAGCGAAGAGACCCAGTACTTC.

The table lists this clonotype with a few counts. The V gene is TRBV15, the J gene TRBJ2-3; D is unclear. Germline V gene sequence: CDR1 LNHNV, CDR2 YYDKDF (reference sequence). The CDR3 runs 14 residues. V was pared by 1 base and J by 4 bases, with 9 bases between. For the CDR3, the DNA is TGTGCCACCAGCAGAGGAATCGACCCAGATACGCAGTATTTT. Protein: CATSRGIDPDTQYF.

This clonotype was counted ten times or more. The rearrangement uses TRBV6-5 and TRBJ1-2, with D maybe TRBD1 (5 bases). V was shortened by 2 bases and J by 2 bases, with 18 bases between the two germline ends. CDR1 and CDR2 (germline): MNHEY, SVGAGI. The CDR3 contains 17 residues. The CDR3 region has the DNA TGTGCCAGCAGTTACAGAGAAGGGGTTGCGGCAAACTATGGCTACACCTTC. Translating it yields CASSYREGVAANYGYTF.

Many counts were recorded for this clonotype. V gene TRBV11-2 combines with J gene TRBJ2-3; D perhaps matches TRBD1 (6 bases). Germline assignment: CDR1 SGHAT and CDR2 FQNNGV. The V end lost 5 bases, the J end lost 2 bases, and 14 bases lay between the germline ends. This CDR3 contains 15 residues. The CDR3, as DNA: TGTGCCAGCAGCCAAGCGAGGGGGTTCACAGATACGCAGTATTTT. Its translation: CASSQARGFTDTQYF.